Below are 32 T cell receptor beta chains sequenced from a single sample in a study of chemoradiotherapy in HPV16-positive cancers. Only in-frame clones appear in the TCRdb table, and some are missing; sequencing was by immunoSEQ multiplex PCR. The data show around 2,000 clones, roughly 90% seen once. Sequenced material: tumor tissue, taken from a patient who underwent chemoradiotherapy. The receptors shown here come from a human donor with HPV-associated anogenital cancer.

The chain carries TRBV2 and TRBJ2-1, with TRBD2 identical over 9 bases. This CDR3 is built from 14 residues. CDR1 and CDR2 (germline): SNHLY, FYNNEI. The trim removed 8 bases at V and 6 bases at J, leaving 8 bases unmatched. The CDR3 sequence: CASSETSGINEQFF. As DNA, the CDR3 is TGTGCCAGCTCCGAGACTAGCGGAATCAATGAGCAGTTCTTC.

The chain combines TRBV11-1 with TRBJ1-2, with 9 bases lining up with TRBD1. Losses at the gene ends were 3 bases for V and 7 bases for J; bases not matched to a gene: 6. This CDR3 is 14 amino acids long. CDR1 is SGHAT, CDR2 FQDESV, per germline (reference sequence). The CDR3 protein is CASSFGGQGFGYTF. The CDR3 nucleotides read TGTGCCAGCAGCTTCGGAGGACAGGGGTTTGGCTACACCTTC.

The chain joins TRBV2 to TRBJ1-1, with D perhaps matching TRBD1 (5 bases). The CDR3 totals 14 residues. In germline, CDR1 is SNHLY, CDR2 FYNNEI. V was trimmed by 1 base and J by 9 bases, leaving 15 bases between them. The CDR3 DNA is TGTGCCAGCAGTGAAGGTTTTTTGGGGGGTCAAGCTTTCTTT. Translating gives CASSEGFLGGQAFF.

V usage is TRBV7-7 and J usage is TRBJ2-2; TRBD2 agrees at 10 bases. Trimming took 0 bases from V and 1 from J; bases not matched to a gene: 5. Germline V gene sequence: CDR1 SSHAT, CDR2 FNYEAQ (reference sequence). The CDR3 runs 18 residues. This CDR3 reads CASSLALAGAMNTGELFF. CDR3 DNA: TGTGCCAGCAGCTTAGCGCTAGCGGGGGCGATGAACACCGGGGAGCTGTTTTTT.

The V and J genes are TRBV11-2 and TRBJ1-1; D not certain. Germline loops: CDR1 SGHAT, CDR2 FQNNGV. V was cut by 2 bases and J by 0 bases, with 10 bases left in between. CDR3 length: 15 amino acids. The CDR3 region has the DNA TGTGCCAGCAGCTTATTGTCAACCATGAACACTGAAGCTTTCTTT. Protein sequence: CASSLLSTMNTEAFF.

The rearrangement joins TRBV4-3 to TRBJ2-3; possibly TRBD2 for D (5 bases). The CDR3 is 16 residues long. Germline V gene sequence: CDR1 LGHNA, CDR2 YSLEER. Trimming stripped 1 base from V and 0 bases from J, with 11 bases between. The CDR3 DNA is TGCGCCAGCAGCCAAGGAGGCGGGTATAGCACAGATACGCAGTATTTT. It yields the protein CASSQGGGYSTDTQYF.

The V gene is TRBV7-2, the J gene TRBJ2-1; TRBD2 might be the D (5 bases). Germline values: CDR1 SGHTA, CDR2 FQGNSA. The V end lost 5 bases, the J end lost 1 base, and 12 bases lay between the germline ends. This CDR3 region has 15 residues. The CDR3 sequence: CASSRLPGSYNEQFF. In DNA form, the CDR3 reads TGTGCCAGCAGCCGCCTTCCGGGATCCTACAATGAGCAGTTCTTC.

J is TRBJ2-2 and V is TRBV5-1; a possible D gene is TRBD1 (6 bases). The ends were cut back, 3 bases at V and 1 base at J, with 13 bases in the middle. The CDR3 loop spans 16 amino acids. Germline CDR1 is SGHRS and CDR2 is YFSETQ. Here the CDR3 reads CASSSLTGRNTGELFF. The DNA of the CDR3 is TGCGCCAGCAGCTCCTTGACAGGCCGGAACACCGGGGAGCTGTTTTTT.

The V call is TRBV11-2, the J call TRBJ1-4; D not resolved. The CDR3 has 16 amino acids. V gave up 5 bases and J gave up 3 bases, with 16 bases separating them. Germline values: CDR1 SGHAT, CDR2 FQNNGV. The DNA for the CDR3 is TGTGCCAGCAGCCGCTTGCGGGGTAGGGCTAATGAAAAACTGTTTTTT. Translated: CASSRLRGRANEKLFF.

This chain connects TRBV5-1 to TRBJ2-3; the match to TRBD2 covers 15 bases. The V and J ends lost 4 bases and 3 bases, in that order; junction bases with no gene match: 3. The CDR3 is made up of 16 amino acids. Germline V gene sequence: CDR1 SGHRS, CDR2 YFSETQ. CDR3 in amino acids: CASSPGTSGGTDTQYF. The DNA of the CDR3 is TGCGCCAGCAGCCCCGGGACTAGCGGGGGGACAGATACGCAGTATTTT.

J is TRBJ2-5 and V is TRBV5-1; D possibly corresponds to TRBD2 (5 bases). From germline, CDR1 is SGHRS and CDR2 YFSETQ. Trimming pared 0 bases from V and 7 bases from J, leaving 13 bases between. CDR3 size: 14 residues. CDR3 in amino acids: CASSLDRLEGTQYF. The CDR3, as DNA: TGCGCCAGCAGCTTGGACCGCCTCGAGGGGACCCAGTACTTC. Looking up the rest from reference TRBV5-1 and TRBJ2-5 gives the full variable domain: KAGVTQTPRYLIKTRGQQVTLSCSPISGHRSVSWYQQTPGQGLQFLFEYFSETQRNKGNFPGRFSGRQFSNSRSEMNVSTLELGDSALYLCASSLDRLEGTQYFGPGTRLLVL.

The chain recombines TRBV4-2 with TRBJ2-7; 9 nucleotides match TRBD2. The junction had 6 bases not matched to a gene; V was cut back by 1 base and J by 5 bases. Germline CDR1 LGHNA, CDR2 YNFKEQ. This CDR3 comprises 15 residues. The CDR3 sequence is CASSQVRAGGHEQYF. The CDR3 DNA sequence: TGTGCCAGCAGCCAAGTACGAGCGGGGGGCCACGAGCAGTACTTC.

The rearrangement links TRBV18 to TRBJ1-1; TRBD1 matches at 8 bases. Germline loops: CDR1 KGHSH, CDR2 LQKENI. With V trimmed by 3 bases and J by 4 bases, 7 bases remained unmatched. CDR3 size: 15 residues. The CDR3 sequence is CASSPTGEESTEAFF. In DNA, the CDR3 is TGTGCCAGCTCACCGACAGGGGAGGAGTCCACTGAAGCTTTCTTT.

The rearrangement uses TRBV6-1 and TRBJ1-6; a weak D match, TRBD1 (6 bases). The CDR3 length is 15 residues. Trimming stripped 11 bases from V and 4 bases from J, with 18 bases between. In germline, CDR1 is MNHNS, CDR2 SASEGT. DNA of the CDR3: TGTGCCGGAGGCTACACAGGGCTATATAATTCACCCCTCCACTTT. Translated, it gives CAGGYTGLYNSPLHF.

The gene calls are TRBV5-5 and TRBJ2-7; 9 bases are a match to TRBD1. The CDR3 consists of 14 residues. CDR1 is SGHKS and CDR2 is YYEKEE in the germline V gene (reference sequence). J lost 7 bases, V lost 4 bases, and 9 bases had no gene match. In DNA form, the CDR3 reads TGTGCCAGCAGCGACACCGGGACAGGGAGGGAGCAGTACGTC. Its translation is CASSDTGTGREQYV.

The rearrangement joins TRBV19 to TRBJ2-7, with 13 bases fitting TRBD2. Per germline, CDR1 LNHDA and CDR2 SQIVND (reference sequence). The V and J ends lost 9 bases and 4 bases, in that order; junction bases with no gene match: 24. This CDR3 region has 20 residues. The CDR3 spells CARKRPEQLAGGPIEYEQYV. The CDR3 DNA is TGTGCCAGGAAAAGACCGGAGCAACTAGCGGGAGGGCCTATTGAATACGAGCAGTACGTC.

The V call is TRBV7-9, the J call TRBJ1-1; 7 nucleotides line up with TRBD1. The germline CDR1 and CDR2 sequences are SEHNR and FQNEAQ (reference sequence). The V segment lost 3 bases and the J segment 4 bases; nucleotides outside the gene matches: 5. There are 14 residues in the CDR3. This CDR3 reads CASSFQGQSTEAFF. CDR3 DNA: TGTGCCAGCAGCTTCCAGGGACAGAGCACTGAAGCTTTCTTT.

The chain couples TRBV6-5 to TRBJ1-5; D is unclear. This CDR3 comprises 15 residues. The V gene lost 0 bases and the J gene lost 5 bases, with 11 bases spanning the gap. The germline V gene encodes CDR1 MNHEY and CDR2 SVGAGI. The CDR3, as DNA: TGTGCCAGCAGTTACTCGTATCGGCAGCATCAGCCCCAGCATTTT. Translating gives CASSYSYRQHQPQHF.

This clone was detected a few times. In DNA, the CDR3 is TGCAGCGTTGAAGATCCGGGACTACCTGGCGAGCAGTACTTC. The encoded protein is CSVEDPGLPGEQYF. V gene TRBV29-1 combines with J gene TRBJ2-7, with TRBD2 identical over 7 bases. The V gene end was trimmed by 0 bases and the J gene end by 6 bases; junction bases not matched to a gene: 8. This CDR3 region has 14 residues. Germline V gene lookup returns CDR1 SQVTM and CDR2 ANQGSEA.

For the CDR3, the DNA is TGCAGCGTTGAGACAATAGCGGGAGGGAGGGCCCAGTACTTC. Protein: CSVETIAGGRAQYF. J is TRBJ2-5 and V is TRBV29-1; 11 bases are a match to TRBD2. There are 14 residues in the CDR3. The V segment lost 3 bases and the J segment 9 bases; nucleotides outside the gene matches: 9. CDR1 and CDR2 (germline): SQVTM, ANQGSEA.

V gene TRBV25-1 combines with J gene TRBJ2-1; D gene unclear. The CDR3 is 14 amino acids. Germline CDR1 and CDR2: MGHDK and SYGVNS. V gave up 5 bases and J gave up 8 bases, with 16 bases separating them. DNA of the CDR3: TGTGCCAGCAGTTGGTCGGACGCTTGGGATGAGCAGTTCTTC. Amino acids: CASSWSDAWDEQFF.

V is TRBV5-1 and J is TRBJ2-2; 7 bases are shared with TRBD1. CDR1 SGHRS and CDR2 YFSETQ come from the germline V gene. Trimming took 5 bases from V and 6 from J; bases not matched to a gene: 10. The CDR3 consists of 15 residues. CDR3 nucleotides: TGCGCCAGCAGACAAGACAGGGTGGCGGCCGGGGAGCTGTTTTTT. This codes for CASRQDRVAAGELFF.

The CDR3, as DNA: TGTGCCAGCGGACAGGGGGCGCGGCAGCCCCAGCATTTT. This sequence encodes CASGQGARQPQHF. This chain joins TRBV2 and TRBJ1-5; 11 positions agree with TRBD1. The germline gives CDR1 SNHLY, CDR2 FYNNEI. V gave up 8 bases and J gave up 7 bases; unmatched junction bases: 4. The length of the CDR3 is 13 residues.

The V gene is TRBV19, the J gene TRBJ2-1; D call uncertain. V was clipped by 3 bases and J by 5 bases, with 14 bases between them. The CDR3 covers 15 residues. Germline values: CDR1 LNHDA, CDR2 SQIVND (reference sequence). This CDR3 reads CASSIGPLEHNEQFF. The CDR3 nucleotides read TGTGCCAGTAGTATCGGCCCCCTAGAACACAATGAGCAGTTCTTC.

This clone has only one observation. The chain joins TRBV5-1 to TRBJ2-2; TRBD1 aligns across 7 bases. In germline, CDR1 is SGHRS, CDR2 YFSETQ. V was pared by 0 bases and J by 6 bases, with 2 bases of the junction left unmatched. The CDR3 is made up of 14 amino acids. CDR3 in DNA: TGCGCCAGCAGCTTGGCCGGACAGGCCGGGGAGCTGTTTTTT. It encodes CASSLAGQAGELFF.

V usage is TRBV4-3 and J usage is TRBJ1-1; weak D call: TRBD1 (5 bases). The CDR3 sequence is 15 residues long. V was pared by 0 bases and J by 1 base, with 9 bases between. Germline CDR1 reads LGHNA; CDR2 reads YSLEER. The CDR3, as DNA: TGCGCCAGCAGCCAAGATAGGGGAGGGAACACTGAAGCTTTCTTT. Translated: CASSQDRGGNTEAFF.

The J gene is TRBJ1-5, the V gene TRBV28; 10 bases line up with TRBD1. Germline V gives CDR1 MDHEN, CDR2 SYDVKM. The CDR3 is 16 amino acids. The J segment lost 6 bases and the V segment lost 4 bases, leaving 9 bases of the junction unmatched. Written as DNA, the CDR3 is TGTGCCAGCAGTTCCGCCGACAGGGGGCTTGGTCAGCCCCAGCATTTT. It codes for CASSSADRGLGQPQHF.

This clone was picked up one time. V is TRBV5-1 and J is TRBJ2-3, with TRBD2 identical over 7 bases. V lost 2 bases to trimming and J lost 7 bases; unmatched junction nucleotides: 7. The CDR3 is 14 residues long. Germline V gene data show CDR1 as SGHRS and CDR2 as YFSETQ. Here the CDR3 reads CASSLREGANTQYF. CDR3 DNA: TGCGCCAGCAGCTTAAGGGAGGGCGCAAATACGCAGTATTTT.

CDR3 sequence reads: CASSLGAPGAGNTIYF. The CDR3, as DNA: TGTGCCAGCAGCTTAGGGGCCCCAGGGGCTGGAAACACCATATATTTT. V and J are TRBV7-2 and TRBJ1-3, with D maybe TRBD1 (6 bases). The CDR3 covers 16 residues. The ends were cut back, 1 base at V and 2 bases at J, with 12 bases in the middle. Germline V gene lookup returns CDR1 SGHTA and CDR2 FQGNSA.

This rearrangement joins TRBV5-6 to TRBJ1-2; D is perhaps TRBD1 (6 bases). This CDR3 is built from 13 residues. The germline CDR1 and CDR2 sequences are SGHDT and YYEEEE. The V end lost 5 bases, the J end lost 6 bases, and 14 bases lay between the germline ends. The CDR3 sequence: CASRKQGEHGYTF. The CDR3 DNA reads TGTGCCAGCAGAAAACAGGGAGAGCATGGCTACACCTTC.

This chain links TRBV2 with TRBJ2-3; TRBD2 is a possible D gene (6 bases). The CDR3 loop spans 13 amino acids. With 5 bases removed from V and 1 base from J, the gap between germline ends came to 7 bases. Germline loops: CDR1 SNHLY, CDR2 FYNNEI. The CDR3 bases are TGTGCCAGCAGTCCGGGGGGCACAGATACGCAGTATTTT. It yields the protein CASSPGGTDTQYF. The whole variable domain, filled in from reference TRBV2 and TRBJ2-3, reads EPEVTQTPSHQVTQMGQEVILRCVPISNHLYFYWYRQILGQKVEFLVSFYNNEISEKSEIFDDQFSVERPDGSNFTLKIRSTKLEDSAMYFCASSPGGTDTQYFGPGTRLTVL.

CDR3 nucleotides: TGTGCCAGCAGCCACCAATACCGGGACAGGCAGTTCTTC. This translates into CASSHQYRDRQFF. The chain joins TRBV14 to TRBJ2-1; 7 bases line up with TRBD1. This CDR3 spans 13 amino acids. The germline CDR1 and CDR2 sequences are SGHDN and FVKESK. Trimming cost V 3 bases and J 12 bases; bases outside gene matches: 8.